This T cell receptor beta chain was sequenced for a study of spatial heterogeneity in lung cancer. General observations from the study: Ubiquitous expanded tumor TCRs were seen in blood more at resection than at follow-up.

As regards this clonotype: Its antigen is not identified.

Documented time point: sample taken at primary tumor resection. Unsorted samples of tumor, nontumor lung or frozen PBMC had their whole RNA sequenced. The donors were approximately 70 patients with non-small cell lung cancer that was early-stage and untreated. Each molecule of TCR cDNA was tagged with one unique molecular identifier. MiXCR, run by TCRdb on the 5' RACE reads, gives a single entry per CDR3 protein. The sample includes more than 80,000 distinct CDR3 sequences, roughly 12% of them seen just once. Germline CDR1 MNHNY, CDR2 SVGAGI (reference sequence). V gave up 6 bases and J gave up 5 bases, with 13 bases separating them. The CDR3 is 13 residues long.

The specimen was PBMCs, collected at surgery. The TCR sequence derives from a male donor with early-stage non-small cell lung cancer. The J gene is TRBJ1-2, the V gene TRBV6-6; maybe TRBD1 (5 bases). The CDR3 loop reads CASSSGTDYGYTF. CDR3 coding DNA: TGTGCCAGCAGCTCTGGGACGGATTATGGCTACACCTTC.